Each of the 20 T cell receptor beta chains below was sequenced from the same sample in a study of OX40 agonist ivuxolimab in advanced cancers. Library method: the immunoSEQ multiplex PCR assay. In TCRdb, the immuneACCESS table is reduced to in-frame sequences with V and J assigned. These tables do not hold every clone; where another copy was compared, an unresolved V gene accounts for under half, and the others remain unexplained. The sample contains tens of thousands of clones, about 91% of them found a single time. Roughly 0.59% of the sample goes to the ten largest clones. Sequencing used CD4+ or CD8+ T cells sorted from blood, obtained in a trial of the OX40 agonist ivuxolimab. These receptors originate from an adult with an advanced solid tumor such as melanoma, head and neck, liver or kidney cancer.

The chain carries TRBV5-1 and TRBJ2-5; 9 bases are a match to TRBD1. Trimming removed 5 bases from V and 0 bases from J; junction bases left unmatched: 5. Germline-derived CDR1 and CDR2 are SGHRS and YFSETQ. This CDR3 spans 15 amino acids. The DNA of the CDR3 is TGCGCCAGCAGGAGACAGGGGGAGAACCAAGAGACCCAGTACTTC. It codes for CASRRQGENQETQYF.

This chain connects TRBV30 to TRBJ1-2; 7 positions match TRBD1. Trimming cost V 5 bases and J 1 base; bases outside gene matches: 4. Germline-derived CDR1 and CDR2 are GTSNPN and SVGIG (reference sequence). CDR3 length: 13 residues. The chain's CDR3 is CAWLGGYNYGYTF. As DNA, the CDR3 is TGTGCCTGGCTAGGGGGCTATAACTATGGCTACACCTTC.

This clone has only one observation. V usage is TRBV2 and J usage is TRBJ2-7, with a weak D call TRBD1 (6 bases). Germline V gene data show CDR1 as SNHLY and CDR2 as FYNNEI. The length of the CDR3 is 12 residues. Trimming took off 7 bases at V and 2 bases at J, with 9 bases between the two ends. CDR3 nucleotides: TGTGCCAGCACGGGACAACCCTACGAGCAGTACTTC. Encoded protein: CASTGQPYEQYF.

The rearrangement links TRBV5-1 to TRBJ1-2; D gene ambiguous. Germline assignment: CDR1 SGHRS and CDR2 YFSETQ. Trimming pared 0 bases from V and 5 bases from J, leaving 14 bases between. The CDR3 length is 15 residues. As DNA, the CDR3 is TGCGCCAGCAGCTTGGACAGCTTAGGGCCATATGGCTACACCTTC. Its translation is CASSLDSLGPYGYTF.

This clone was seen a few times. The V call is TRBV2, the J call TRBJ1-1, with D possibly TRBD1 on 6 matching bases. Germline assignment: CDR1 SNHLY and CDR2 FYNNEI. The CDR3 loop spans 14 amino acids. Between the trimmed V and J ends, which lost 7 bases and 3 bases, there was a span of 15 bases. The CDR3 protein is CASTKQGADTEAFF. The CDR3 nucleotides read TGTGCCAGCACAAAACAGGGAGCGGACACTGAAGCTTTCTTT. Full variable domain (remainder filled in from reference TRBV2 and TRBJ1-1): EPEVTQTPSHQVTQMGQEVILRCVPISNHLYFYWYRQILGQKVEFLVSFYNNEISEKSEIFDDQFSVERPDGSNFTLKIRSTKLEDSAMYFCASTKQGADTEAFFGQGTRLTVV.

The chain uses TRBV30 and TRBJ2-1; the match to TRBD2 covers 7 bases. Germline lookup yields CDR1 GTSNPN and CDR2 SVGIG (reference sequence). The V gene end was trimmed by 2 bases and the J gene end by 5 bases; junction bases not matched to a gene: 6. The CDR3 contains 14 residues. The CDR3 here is CAWSRLAVNNEQFF. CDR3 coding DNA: TGTGCCTGGAGTCGGCTAGCGGTTAACAATGAGCAGTTCTTC.

The CDR3 protein is CASSSGGAGTGELFF. DNA of the CDR3: TGTGCCAGCAGTTCCGGGGGGGCCGGGACCGGGGAGCTGTTTTTT. The chain couples TRBV6-5 to TRBJ2-2; 8 bases are shared with TRBD2. Germline lookup yields CDR1 MNHEY and CDR2 SVGAGI. The CDR3 spans 15 residues. The V and J ends lost 4 bases and 5 bases, in that order; junction bases with no gene match: 6.

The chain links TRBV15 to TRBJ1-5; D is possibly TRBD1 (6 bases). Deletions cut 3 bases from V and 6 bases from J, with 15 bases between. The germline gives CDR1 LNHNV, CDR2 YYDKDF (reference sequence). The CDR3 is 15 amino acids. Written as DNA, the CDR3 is TGTGCCACCAGCAGCGGGGGGGGCGCTGCTCAGCCCCAGCATTTT. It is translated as CATSSGGGAAQPQHF.

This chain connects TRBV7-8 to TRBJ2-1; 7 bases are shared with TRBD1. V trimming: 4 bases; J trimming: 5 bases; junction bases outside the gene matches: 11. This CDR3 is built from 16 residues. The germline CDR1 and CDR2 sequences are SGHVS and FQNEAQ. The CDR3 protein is CASSSPWGTVDNEQFF. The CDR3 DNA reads TGTGCCAGCAGCTCGCCTTGGGGGACAGTCGACAATGAGCAGTTCTTC.

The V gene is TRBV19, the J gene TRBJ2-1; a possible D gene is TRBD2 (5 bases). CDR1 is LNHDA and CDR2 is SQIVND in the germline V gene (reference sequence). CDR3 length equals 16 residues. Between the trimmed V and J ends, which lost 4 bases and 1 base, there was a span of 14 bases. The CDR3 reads CASSTPSGASYNEQFF. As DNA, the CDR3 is TGTGCCAGTAGTACCCCAAGCGGCGCATCCTACAATGAGCAGTTCTTC.

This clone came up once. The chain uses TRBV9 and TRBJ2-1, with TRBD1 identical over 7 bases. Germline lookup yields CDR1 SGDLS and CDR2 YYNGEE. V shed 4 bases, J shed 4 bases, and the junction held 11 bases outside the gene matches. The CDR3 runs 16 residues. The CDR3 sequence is CASSIQGGLLYNEQFF. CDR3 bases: TGTGCCAGCAGCATCCAAGGGGGCTTGCTTTACAATGAGCAGTTCTTC.

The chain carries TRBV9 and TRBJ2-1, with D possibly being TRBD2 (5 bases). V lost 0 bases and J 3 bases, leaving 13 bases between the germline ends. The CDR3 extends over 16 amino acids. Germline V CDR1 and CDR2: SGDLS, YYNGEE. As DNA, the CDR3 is TGTGCCAGCAGCGTAGCTGGGAGTGGCATCTACAATGAGCAGTTCTTC. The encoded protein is CASSVAGSGIYNEQFF. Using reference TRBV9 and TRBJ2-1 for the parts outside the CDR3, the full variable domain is DSGVTQTPKHLITATGQRVTLRCSPRSGDLSVYWYQQSLDQGLQFLIQYYNGEERAKGNILERFSAQQFPDLHSELNLSSLELGDSALYFCASSVAGSGIYNEQFFGPGTRLTVL.

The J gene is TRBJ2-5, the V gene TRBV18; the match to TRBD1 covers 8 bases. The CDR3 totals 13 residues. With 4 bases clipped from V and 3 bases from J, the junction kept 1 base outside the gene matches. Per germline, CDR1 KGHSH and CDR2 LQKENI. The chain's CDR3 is CASSLQGEETQYF. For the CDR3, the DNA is TGTGCCAGCTCACTACAGGGGGAAGAGACCCAGTACTTC.

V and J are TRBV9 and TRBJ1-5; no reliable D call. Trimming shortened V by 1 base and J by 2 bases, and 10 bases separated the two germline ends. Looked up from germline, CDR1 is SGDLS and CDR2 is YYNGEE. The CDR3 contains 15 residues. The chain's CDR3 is CASSVNEGGNQPQHF. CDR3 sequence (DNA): TGTGCCAGCAGCGTAAATGAGGGCGGCAATCAGCCCCAGCATTTT.

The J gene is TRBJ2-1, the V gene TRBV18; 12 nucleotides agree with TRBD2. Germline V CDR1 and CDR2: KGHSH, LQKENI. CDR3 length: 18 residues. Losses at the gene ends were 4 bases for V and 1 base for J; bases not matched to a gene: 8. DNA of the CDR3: TGTGCCAGCTCACGGGGGACAGGGACTAGCGGGTCCTACAATGAGCAGTTCTTC. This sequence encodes CASSRGTGTSGSYNEQFF.

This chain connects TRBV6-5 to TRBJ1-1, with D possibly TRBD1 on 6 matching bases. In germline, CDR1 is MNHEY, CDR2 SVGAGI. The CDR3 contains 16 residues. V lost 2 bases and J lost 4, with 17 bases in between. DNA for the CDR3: TGTGCCAGCAGTTACAGTCAGGGGATCCGGCCCACTGAAGCTTTCTTT. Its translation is CASSYSQGIRPTEAFF.

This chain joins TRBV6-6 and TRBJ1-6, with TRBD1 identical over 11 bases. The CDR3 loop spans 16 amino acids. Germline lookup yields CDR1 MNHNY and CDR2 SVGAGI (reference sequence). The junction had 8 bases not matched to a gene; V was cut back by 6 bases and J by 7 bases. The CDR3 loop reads CASRPGTGGINSPLHF. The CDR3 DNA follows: TGTGCCAGCAGACCCGGGACAGGGGGAATCAATTCACCCCTCCACTTT.

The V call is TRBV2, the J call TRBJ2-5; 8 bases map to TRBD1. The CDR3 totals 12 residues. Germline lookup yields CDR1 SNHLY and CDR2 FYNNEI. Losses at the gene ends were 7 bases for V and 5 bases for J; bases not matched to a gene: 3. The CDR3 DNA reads TGTGCCAGCACGACAGGGGCCGAGACCCAGTACTTC. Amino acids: CASTTGAETQYF.

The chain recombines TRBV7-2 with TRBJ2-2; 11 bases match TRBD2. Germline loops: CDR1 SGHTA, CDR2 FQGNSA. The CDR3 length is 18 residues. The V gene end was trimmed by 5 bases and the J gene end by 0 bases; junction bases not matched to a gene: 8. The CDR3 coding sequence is TGTGCCAGCAGCCCGACTAGCGGGGCGACAGCGAACACCGGGGAGCTGTTTTTT. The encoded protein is CASSPTSGATANTGELFF.

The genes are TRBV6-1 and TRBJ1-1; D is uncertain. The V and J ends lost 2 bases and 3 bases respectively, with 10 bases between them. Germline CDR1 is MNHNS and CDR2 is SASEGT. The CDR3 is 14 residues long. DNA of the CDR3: TGTGCCAGCAGTGAAACCGTGGCGGACACTGAAGCTTTCTTT. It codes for CASSETVADTEAFF.